This T cell receptor beta chain was captured in a study of chemoradiotherapy in HPV16-positive cancers. About this clone itself: Its antigen is still unknown.

Assay used: immunoSEQ multiplex PCR; TCRdb lists only in-frame clones, some missing. The data contain roughly 13,000 clones, roughly 70% of them seen just once; the ten biggest clones take up roughly 20%. Findings and limits, study-wide: Candidate HPV-specific clones and E7-related TCR motifs grew in tumor during treatment.

The germline V gene encodes CDR1 ENHRY and CDR2 SYGVKD. V trimming: 5 bases; J trimming: 6 bases; junction bases outside the gene matches: 10. CDR3 length equals 15 residues. Sampling was performed from a patient who underwent chemoradiotherapy. The chain uses TRBV10-3 and TRBJ1-2, with 9 bases fitting TRBD1. This sequence originates from a human donor with HPV-associated anogenital cancer. The CDR3 DNA is TGTGCCATCAGTCGGGACAGGGCTACGAGGGATGGCTACACCTTC. This encodes CAISRDRATRDGYTF.